These 13 T cell receptor beta chains came from one sample sequenced in a study of breast tumors, draining lymph nodes, adjacent tissues. One entry per CDR3 protein, called by TCRdb with MiXCR from the multiplex PCR reads. The top ten hold 11% of the sample, which has some 38,000 distinct CDR3 sequences, around a third seen once. Sequencing input: breast tumor tissue. These receptors were obtained from a female donor with breast cancer. Some clones in this sample may be carry-over from other donors' samples.

The chain joins TRBV10-3 to TRBJ2-3, with TRBD2 matching 8 bases. J was trimmed by 2 bases and V by 4 bases; bases with no gene match: 8. The CDR3 spans 16 residues. Germline CDR1 reads ENHRY; CDR2 reads SYGVKD. The CDR3 loop reads CAISGVTSGLTDTQYF. DNA of the CDR3: TGTGCCATCAGTGGGGTAACTAGCGGACTCACAGATACGCAGTATTTT.

In its sample, this clonotype was seen many times. The chain carries TRBV20-1 and TRBJ2-1, with a possible D match to TRBD2 (6 bases). The germline V gene encodes CDR1 DFQATT and CDR2 SNEGSKA (reference sequence). The V end lost 2 bases, the J end lost 2 bases, and 10 bases lay between the germline ends. The CDR3 spans 14 residues. CDR3 DNA sequence: TGCAGTGCTAGACTACTAGCCGCCTACAATGAGCAGTTCTTC. Amino acid sequence: CSARLLAAYNEQFF.

This clonotype was seen repeatedly, ten times or more. The V and J genes are TRBV9 and TRBJ2-1; the match to TRBD2 covers 7 bases. The V and J ends lost 0 bases and 6 bases, in that order; junction bases with no gene match: 6. The CDR3 spans 15 residues. From germline, CDR1 is SGDLS and CDR2 YYNGEE. The CDR3 bases are TGTGCCAGCAGCGTAGTCGGTAGCGGGCCCAATGAGCAGTTCTTC. It is translated as CASSVVGSGPNEQFF.

V is TRBV2 and J is TRBJ2-7; 9 bases agree with TRBD1. The J segment lost 6 bases and the V segment lost 7 bases, leaving 7 bases of the junction unmatched. Germline V gene data show CDR1 as SNHLY and CDR2 as FYNNEI. The CDR3 is 13 residues long. CDR3 residues: CASTGQGRGEQYF. The CDR3 DNA sequence: TGTGCCAGCACGGGACAGGGTAGAGGCGAGCAGTACTTC.

CDR3 sequence: CSARDWTSGSRYEQYF. The CDR3 DNA reads TGCAGTGCTAGAGATTGGACTAGCGGGAGTCGGTACGAGCAGTACTTC. This chain links TRBV20-1 with TRBJ2-7; 13 bases are a match to TRBD2. CDR1 and CDR2 (germline): DFQATT, SNEGSKA (reference sequence). The CDR3 length is 16 residues. V lost 0 bases and J lost 4; bases outside the gene matches: 6.

This chain uses TRBV5-1 with TRBJ2-3; D not resolved. Deletions cut 4 bases from V and 0 bases from J, with 12 bases between. CDR1 and CDR2 from the germline V gene are SGHRS and YFSETQ. The CDR3 covers 15 residues. The CDR3 DNA follows: TGCGCCAGCAGCCCTACATCATCTAGCACAGATACGCAGTATTTT. As protein: CASSPTSSSTDTQYF.

About this clonotype: A much bigger clone sits one base away, suggesting this may be a read error. CDR3 loop: CAGTGQGVEKLFF. The DNA for the CDR3 is TGTGCCGGCACCGGACAGGGGGTTGAAAAACTGTTTTTT. The gene calls are TRBV27 and TRBJ1-4, with 10 bases fitting TRBD1. Looked up from germline, CDR1 is MNHEY and CDR2 is SMNVEV (reference sequence). The CDR3 is 13 residues long. V dropped 11 bases and J dropped 7; count of bases not matched to a gene: 7.

This clonotype was recorded at least ten times. This rearrangement joins TRBV15 to TRBJ2-1; 7 positions agree with TRBD2. Germline V gene lookup returns CDR1 LNHNV and CDR2 YYDKDF (reference sequence). Trimming at V came to 1 base and at J to 7 bases, leaving 7 bases not matched to a gene. The CDR3 consists of 15 residues. CDR3 residues: CATSRVREKRNEQFF. CDR3 bases: TGTGCCACCAGCAGAGTGCGGGAGAAGAGAAATGAGCAGTTCTTC.

The table lists this clonotype with many counts. V usage is TRBV19 and J usage is TRBJ1-3; maybe TRBD1 (5 bases). The CDR3 runs 14 residues. Trimming removed 11 bases from V and 0 bases from J, with 14 bases in between. CDR1 and CDR2 (germline): LNHDA, SQIVND (reference sequence). CDR3 in DNA: TGTGCCGTAAGCGGGGACTTCTCTGGAAACACCATATATTTT. Amino acid sequence: CAVSGDFSGNTIYF.

This clonotype was detected ten times or more. V usage is TRBV19 and J usage is TRBJ2-3; no clear D gene. From germline, CDR1 is LNHDA and CDR2 SQIVND (reference sequence). CDR3 size: 13 residues. The V and J ends lost 9 bases and 6 bases respectively, with 16 bases between them. CDR3 protein: CASRPTQKDTQYF. The CDR3 DNA is TGTGCCAGCCGACCGACCCAAAAGGATACGCAGTATTTT.

On this clonotype: This may be a read error: a much more frequent sequence differs by one nucleotide. CDR3 nucleotides: TGTGCCAGCAGCTCATCCCCGATGCGGGACAATGAGCAGTTCTTC. Its translation is CASSSSPMRDNEQFF. The gene calls are TRBV11-3 and TRBJ2-1; tentative D call: TRBD2 (5 bases). The CDR3 length is 15 residues. With 4 bases removed from V and 5 bases from J, the gap between germline ends came to 15 bases. The germline V gene encodes CDR1 SGHNT and CDR2 YENEEA. The complete variable domain, with remaining parts taken from reference TRBV11-3 and TRBJ2-1, reads EAGVVQSPRYKIIEKKQPVAFWCNPISGHNTLYWYLQNLGQGPELLIRYENEEAVDDSQLPKDRFSAERLKGVDSTLKIQPAELGDSAVYLCASSSSPMRDNEQFFGPGTRLTVL.

This clonotype has ten or more counts. This sequence joins TRBV6-1 and TRBJ2-7, with 12 bases fitting TRBD2. J was trimmed by 6 bases and V by 4 bases; bases with no gene match: 13. This CDR3 is 17 amino acids long. Germline CDR1 and CDR2: MNHNS and SASEGT. The CDR3 sequence: CASSVSLPGLAGAEQYF. The CDR3 DNA reads TGTGCCAGCAGTGTAAGCCTTCCGGGACTAGCGGGTGCCGAGCAGTACTTC.

With respect to this clonotype: A single base separates this from a much larger clone, so it may be a read error. The CDR3 reads CASNKGTSGALGSYNEPFF. The CDR3, as DNA: TGTGCCAGTAACAAAGGGACTAGCGGAGCCCTAGGGTCCTACAATGAGCCGTTCTTC. The V and J genes are TRBV19 and TRBJ2-1; 11 bases fit TRBD2. CDR1 is LNHDA, CDR2 SQIVND, per germline (reference sequence). The CDR3 sequence is 19 residues long.